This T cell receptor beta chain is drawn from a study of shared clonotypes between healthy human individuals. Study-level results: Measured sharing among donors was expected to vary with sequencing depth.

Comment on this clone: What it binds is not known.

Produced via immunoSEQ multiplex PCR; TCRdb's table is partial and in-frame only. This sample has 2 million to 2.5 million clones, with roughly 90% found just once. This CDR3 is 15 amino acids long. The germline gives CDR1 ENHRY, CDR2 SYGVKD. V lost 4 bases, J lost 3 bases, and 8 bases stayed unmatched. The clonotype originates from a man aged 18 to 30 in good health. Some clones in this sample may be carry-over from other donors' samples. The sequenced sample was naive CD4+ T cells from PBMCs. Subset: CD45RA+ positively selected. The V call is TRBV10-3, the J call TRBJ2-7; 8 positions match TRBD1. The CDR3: CAISVADRANYEQYF. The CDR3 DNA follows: TGTGCCATCAGTGTTGCGGACAGGGCTAACTACGAGCAGTACTTC.